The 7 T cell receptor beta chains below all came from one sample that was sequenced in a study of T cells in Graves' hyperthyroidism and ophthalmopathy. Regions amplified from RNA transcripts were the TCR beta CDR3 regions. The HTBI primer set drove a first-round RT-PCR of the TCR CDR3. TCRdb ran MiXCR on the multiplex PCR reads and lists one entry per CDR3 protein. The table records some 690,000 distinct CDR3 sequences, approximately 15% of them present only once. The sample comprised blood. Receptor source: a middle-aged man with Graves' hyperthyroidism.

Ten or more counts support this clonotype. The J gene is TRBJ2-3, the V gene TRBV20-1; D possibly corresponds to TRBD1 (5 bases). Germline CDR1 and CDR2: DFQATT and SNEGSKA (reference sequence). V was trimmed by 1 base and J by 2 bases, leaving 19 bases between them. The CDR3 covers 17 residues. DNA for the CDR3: TGCAGTGCTAGAGGTCAGATAGGACACCTCCTCACAGATACGCAGTATTTT. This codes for CSARGQIGHLLTDTQYF.

The CDR3 nucleotides read TGCAGTGCTAGAGATTCAGAGAGCGCAGATACGCAGTATTTT. Its translation: CSARDSESADTQYF. This chain joins TRBV20-1 and TRBJ2-3, with D uncertain. CDR3 length: 14 residues. V was cut by 0 bases and J by 4 bases, with 11 bases left in between. The germline V gene has CDR1 DFQATT and CDR2 SNEGSKA (reference sequence).

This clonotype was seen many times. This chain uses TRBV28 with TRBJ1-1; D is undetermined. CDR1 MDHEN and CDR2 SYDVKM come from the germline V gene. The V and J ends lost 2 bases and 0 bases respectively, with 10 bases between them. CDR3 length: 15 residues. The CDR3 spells CASSLTVNLNTEAFF. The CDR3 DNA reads TGTGCCAGCAGTTTAACGGTCAACCTGAACACTGAAGCTTTCTTT.

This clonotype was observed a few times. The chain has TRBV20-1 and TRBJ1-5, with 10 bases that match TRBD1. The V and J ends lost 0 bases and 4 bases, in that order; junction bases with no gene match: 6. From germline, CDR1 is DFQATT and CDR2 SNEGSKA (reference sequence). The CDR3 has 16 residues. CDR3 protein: CSAREIAGQGNQPQHF. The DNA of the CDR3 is TGCAGTGCTAGAGAGATCGCGGGACAGGGGAATCAGCCCCAGCATTTT.

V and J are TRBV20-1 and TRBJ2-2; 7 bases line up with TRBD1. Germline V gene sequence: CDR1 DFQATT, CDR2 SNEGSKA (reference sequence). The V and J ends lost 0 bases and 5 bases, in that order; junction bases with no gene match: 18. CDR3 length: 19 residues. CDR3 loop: CSARDKGARGLRRTGELFF. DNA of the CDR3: TGCAGTGCTAGAGATAAGGGGGCGCGCGGTCTTCGGCGGACCGGGGAGCTGTTTTTT.

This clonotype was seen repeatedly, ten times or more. CDR3 residues: CASSLGASGKNEQFF. As DNA, the CDR3 is TGTGCCAGCAGTTTAGGGGCTAGCGGGAAGAATGAGCAGTTCTTC. The J gene is TRBJ2-1, the V gene TRBV12-3 or TRBV12-4, with 9 bases matching TRBD2. This CDR3 comprises 15 residues. V dropped 1 base and J dropped 7; count of bases not matched to a gene: 5.

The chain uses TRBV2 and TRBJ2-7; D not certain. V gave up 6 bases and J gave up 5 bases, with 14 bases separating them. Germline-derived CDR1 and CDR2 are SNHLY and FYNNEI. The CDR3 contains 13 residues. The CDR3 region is CASSPAVLDEQYF. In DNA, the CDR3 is TGTGCCAGCAGCCCGGCCGTTCTTGACGAGCAGTACTTC.